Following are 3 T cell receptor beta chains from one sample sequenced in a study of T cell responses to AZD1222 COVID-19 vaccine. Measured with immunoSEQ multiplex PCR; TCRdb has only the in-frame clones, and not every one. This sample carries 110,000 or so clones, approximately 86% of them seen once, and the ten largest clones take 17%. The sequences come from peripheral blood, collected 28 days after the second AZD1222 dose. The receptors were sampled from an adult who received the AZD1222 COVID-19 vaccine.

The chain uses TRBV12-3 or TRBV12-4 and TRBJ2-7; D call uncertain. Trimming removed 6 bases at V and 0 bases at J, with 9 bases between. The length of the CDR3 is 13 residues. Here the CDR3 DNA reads TGTGCCAGCAGAGGTGAGGACTCCTACGAGCAGTACTTC. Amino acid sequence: CASRGEDSYEQYF.

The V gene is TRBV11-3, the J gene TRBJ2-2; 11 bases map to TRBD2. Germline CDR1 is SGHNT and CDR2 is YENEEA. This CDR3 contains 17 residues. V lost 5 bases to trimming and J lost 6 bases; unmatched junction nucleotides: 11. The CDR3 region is CASSISSGGASAGELFF. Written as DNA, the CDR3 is TGTGCCAGCAGCATAAGTAGCGGGGGGGCCTCGGCCGGGGAGCTGTTTTTT.

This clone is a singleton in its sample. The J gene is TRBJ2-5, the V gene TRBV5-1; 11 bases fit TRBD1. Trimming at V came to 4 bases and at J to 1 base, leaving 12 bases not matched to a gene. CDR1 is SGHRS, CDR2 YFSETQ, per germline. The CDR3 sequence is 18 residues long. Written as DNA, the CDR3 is TGCGCCAGCAGCCCTAACCCCGCCGGGACAGGGGGCCAAGAGACCCAGTACTTC. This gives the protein CASSPNPAGTGGQETQYF.